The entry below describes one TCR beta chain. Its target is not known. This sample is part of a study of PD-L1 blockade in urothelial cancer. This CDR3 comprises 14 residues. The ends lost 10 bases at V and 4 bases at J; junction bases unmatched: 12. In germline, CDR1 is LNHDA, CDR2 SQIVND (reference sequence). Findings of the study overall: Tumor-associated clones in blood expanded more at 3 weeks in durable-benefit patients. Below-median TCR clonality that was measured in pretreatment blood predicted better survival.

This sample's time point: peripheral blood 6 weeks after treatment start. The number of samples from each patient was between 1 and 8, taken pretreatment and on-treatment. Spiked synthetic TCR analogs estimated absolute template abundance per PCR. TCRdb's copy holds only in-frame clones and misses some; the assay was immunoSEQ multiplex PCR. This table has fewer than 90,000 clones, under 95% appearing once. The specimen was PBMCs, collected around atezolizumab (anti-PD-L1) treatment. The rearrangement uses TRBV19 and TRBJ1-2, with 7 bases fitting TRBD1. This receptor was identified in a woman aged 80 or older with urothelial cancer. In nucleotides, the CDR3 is TGTGCCACCTCGAGACAGGGACTCATCTATGGCTACACCTTC. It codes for CATSRQGLIYGYTF.